This T cell receptor (beta chain) emerged from a study of blood T cells in healthy people across ages. Alongside a J-beta primer mix, a sample-barcoded 5' primer served in a second PCR lasting roughly 6 to 11 cycles. MiXCR, applied by TCRdb to the 5' RACE reads, yields one record per CDR3 protein. Among nearly 800,000 distinct CDR3 sequences listed, 20% to 30% were seen once. V was shortened by 6 bases and J by 2 bases, with 19 bases between the two germline ends. Germline CDR1 is SQVTM and CDR2 is ANQGSEA. CDR3 length: 15 amino acids. Another study also made use of these data, one on T cells of mothers and their children.

The chain uses TRBV29-1 and TRBJ1-2; D possibly corresponds to TRBD1 (5 bases). The receptor comes from a boy aged 5-17 years in good health. The sequenced sample was blood. This CDR3 is CSVDPLGEENYGYTF. DNA of the CDR3: TGCAGCGTGGACCCTCTAGGGGAGGAAAACTATGGCTACACCTTC.